The rows below give T cell receptor beta chains drawn from one sample of a study of vaccination and CD4 T cells after COVID-19. TCRdb itself ran the PCR reads through MiXCR, one entry per CDR3 protein. The repertoire holds some 9,600 distinct CDR3 sequences, with about 60% as singletons. For these receptors, no antigen is known. Sequencing was performed on CD4+ T cells from blood, cultured in vitro. Source of these receptors: a human donor who had recovered from COVID-19. The CDR3 runs from the conserved cysteine through the conserved F or W. Each record gives: V gene, clone size, D gene, J gene, CDR3 protein, CDR3 DNA. A D gene is named only where the DNA matches it firmly. A clone size is listed for some rows: how often the clone was seen (once, few, many), or a class if it is expanded.

V gene: TRBV27; clone size: .; D gene: .; J gene: TRBJ2-7; CDR3 protein: CASSFQPGYEQYF; CDR3 DNA: TGTGCCAGCAGTTTCCAGCCAGGCTACGAGCAGTACTTC
V gene: TRBV7-3; clone size: .; D gene: TRBD2; J gene: TRBJ2-5; CDR3 protein: CASSLTSGGAGETQYF; CDR3 DNA: TGTGCCAGCAGCCTCACTAGCGGGGGGGCTGGTGAGACCCAGTACTTC
V gene: TRBV7-8; clone size: .; D gene: .; J gene: TRBJ1-1; CDR3 protein: CASSFLNTEAFF; CDR3 DNA: TGTGCCAGCAGCTTCCTCAACACTGAAGCTTTCTTT
V gene: TRBV27; clone size: .; D gene: .; J gene: TRBJ1-2; CDR3 protein: CASSLSGRNYGYTF; CDR3 DNA: TGTGCCAGCAGTTTATCGGGGCGGAACTATGGCTACACCTTC
V gene: TRBV19; clone size: .; D gene: .; J gene: TRBJ1-5; CDR3 protein: CASSIDQGRAKPQHF; CDR3 DNA: TGTGCCAGTAGTATAGATCAAGGTAGGGCGAAGCCCCAGCATTTT
V gene: TRBV5-4; clone size: few; D gene: .; J gene: TRBJ1-2; CDR3 protein: CASSLRQGTFTYGYTF; CDR3 DNA: TGTGCCAGCAGCTTGAGGCAGGGGACATTTACTTATGGCTACACCTTC
V gene: TRBV7-6; clone size: few; D gene: .; J gene: TRBJ2-7; CDR3 protein: CASSPAFPYEQYF; CDR3 DNA: TGTGCCAGCAGCCCAGCCTTTCCCTACGAGCAGTACTTC
V gene: TRBV7-2; clone size: .; D gene: .; J gene: TRBJ2-2; CDR3 protein: CASSSYLNTGELFF; CDR3 DNA: TGTGCCAGCAGCTCATATTTGAACACCGGGGAGCTGTTTTTT
V gene: TRBV27; clone size: .; D gene: TRBD2; J gene: TRBJ2-3; CDR3 protein: CASRAAGLPDTQYF; CDR3 DNA: TGTGCCAGCAGAGCAGCGGGACTTCCAGATACGCAGTATTTT
V gene: TRBV20-1; clone size: .; D gene: .; J gene: TRBJ2-7; CDR3 protein: CSARSLLGENSYEQYF; CDR3 DNA: TGCAGTGCTAGATCCTTACTGGGAGAGAACTCCTACGAGCAGTACTTC
V gene: TRBV24-1; clone size: .; D gene: .; J gene: TRBJ1-2; CDR3 protein: CVTSDLDGAGYTF; CDR3 DNA: TGTGTCACCAGTGATTTGGACGGAGCTGGCTACACCTTC
V gene: TRBV25-1; clone size: .; D gene: TRBD1; J gene: TRBJ1-1; CDR3 protein: CASSRGDRVGNTEAFF; CDR3 DNA: TGTGCCAGCAGTCGGGGGGACAGGGTCGGCAACACTGAAGCTTTCTTT
V gene: TRBV24-1; clone size: .; D gene: TRBD1; J gene: TRBJ2-3; CDR3 protein: CATSGDRSRGTDTQYF; CDR3 DNA: TGTGCCACCAGTGGGGACAGGTCCCGGGGGACAGATACGCAGTATTTT
V gene: TRBV7-2; clone size: .; D gene: .; J gene: TRBJ2-5; CDR3 protein: CASSDSTGDGETQYF; CDR3 DNA: TGTGCCAGCAGCGATAGTACGGGGGACGGCGAGACCCAGTACTTC
V gene: TRBV20-1; clone size: .; D gene: TRBD2; J gene: TRBJ2-3; CDR3 protein: CSVKTSGGAADTQYF; CDR3 DNA: TGCAGTGTAAAAACTAGCGGGGGGGCGGCAGATACGCAGTATTTT
V gene: TRBV2; clone size: once; D gene: .; J gene: TRBJ1-2; CDR3 protein: CASSERGAIYGYTF; CDR3 DNA: TGTGCCAGCAGTGAAAGGGGCGCGATATATGGCTACACCTTC
V gene: TRBV6-2/TRBV6-3; clone size: .; D gene: TRBD2; J gene: TRBJ2-3; CDR3 protein: CASSYRLAGQYF; CDR3 DNA: TGTGCCAGCAGTTATAGACTAGCGGGGCAGTATTTT
V gene: TRBV6-5; clone size: few; D gene: .; J gene: TRBJ1-5; CDR3 protein: CASSYRQGHQPQHF; CDR3 DNA: TGTGCCAGCAGTTACAGGCAGGGCCATCAGCCCCAGCATTTT
V gene: TRBV20-1; clone size: .; D gene: .; J gene: TRBJ2-5; CDR3 protein: CSAREPAGIGETQYF; CDR3 DNA: TGCAGTGCTAGAGAGCCTGCGGGTATCGGAGAGACCCAGTACTTC
V gene: TRBV20-1; clone size: .; D gene: .; J gene: TRBJ2-3; CDR3 protein: CSAYWSTDTQYF; CDR3 DNA: TGCAGTGCTTATTGGAGCACAGATACGCAGTATTTT
V gene: TRBV5-4; clone size: .; D gene: .; J gene: TRBJ2-5; CDR3 protein: CASSSRRGEETQYF; CDR3 DNA: TGTGCCAGCAGCTCCCGTAGGGGGGAAGAGACCCAGTACTTC
V gene: TRBV30; clone size: .; D gene: TRBD1; J gene: TRBJ2-6; CDR3 protein: CAWTGVGDRESVSSGANVLTF; CDR3 DNA: TGTGCCTGGACGGGGGTTGGGGACAGGGAGTCGGTTAGCTCTGGGGCCAACGTCCTGACTTTC